The 5 T cell receptor beta chains below all came from one sample that was sequenced in a study of CD8 T cells in Susac syndrome. With random hexamers, 0.5 to 1 ug RNA was reverse transcribed. TCRdb passed the immunoSEQ multiplex PCR reads through MiXCR, listing each CDR3 protein once. The data contain under 200,000 distinct CDR3 sequences, about 94% of them singletons. Sequencing was performed on CD4+ T cells from PBMCs. Receptors originate from a human donor with Susac syndrome.

V gene TRBV30 combines with J gene TRBJ1-6; the D gene is possibly TRBD1 (5 bases). The CDR3 is 15 amino acids. With 4 bases removed from V and 9 bases from J, the gap between germline ends came to 19 bases. Germline V gives CDR1 GTSNPN, CDR2 SVGIG (reference sequence). The CDR3 bases are TGTGCCTGGAACGTCGGGGCCGCTGGAACTTCACCCCTCCACTTT. Protein: CAWNVGAAGTSPLHF.

The rearrangement uses TRBV7-2 and TRBJ1-2, with D perhaps TRBD1 (6 bases). The ends were cut back, 8 bases at V and 3 bases at J, with 19 bases in the middle. The CDR3 has 15 residues. CDR1 SGHTA and CDR2 FQGNSA come from the germline V gene. This chain's CDR3 is CASDGGAGDYYGYTF. The CDR3 coding sequence is TGTGCCAGCGATGGGGGGGCAGGCGACTACTATGGCTACACCTTC. Drawing the rest from reference TRBV7-2 and TRBJ1-2, the complete variable domain is GAGVSQSPSNKVTEKGKDVELRCDPISGHTALYWYRQSLGQGLEFLIYFQGNSAPDKSGLPSDRFSAERTGGSVSTLTIQRTQQEDSAVYLCASDGGAGDYYGYTFGSGTRLTVV.

The V call is TRBV19, the J call TRBJ1-2, with D uncertain. CDR3 length: 14 amino acids. Looked up from germline, CDR1 is LNHDA and CDR2 is SQIVND (reference sequence). V was shortened by 6 bases and J by 0 bases, with 11 bases between the two germline ends. CDR3 amino acids: CASSGTEANYGYTF. Here the CDR3 DNA reads TGTGCCAGTAGCGGAACGGAAGCTAACTATGGCTACACCTTC.

The gene calls are TRBV30 and TRBJ2-5; TRBD2 agrees at 8 bases. J was trimmed by 5 bases and V by 3 bases; bases with no gene match: 5. This CDR3 is 13 amino acids long. Germline CDR1 GTSNPN, CDR2 SVGIG (reference sequence). Here the CDR3 DNA reads TGTGCCTGGAGGGCGGGGGGTGTTGAGACCCAGTACTTC. The encoded protein is CAWRAGGVETQYF.

The chain joins TRBV7-2 to TRBJ1-1, with 7 bases matching TRBD1. This CDR3 comprises 14 residues. Germline CDR1 reads SGHTA; CDR2 reads FQGNSA. J was trimmed by 6 bases and V by 4 bases; bases with no gene match: 8. CDR3 loop: CASSSITGVSEAFF. In DNA form, the CDR3 reads TGTGCCAGCAGCTCCATAACAGGGGTTTCTGAAGCTTTCTTT.